The 19 T cell receptor beta chains presented below share a single source sample, sequenced in a study of post-analysis software for immune sequencing data. Every TCR beta cDNA library bore unique molecular identifiers. TCRdb recomputed calls from the PCR reads with MiXCR, one row per CDR3 protein. In the table there are about 680,000 distinct CDR3 sequences, 59% of which are singletons. Overall study results and limits: Relative to controls, patients had a few TRBV segments at higher frequency, with TRBV5-6, TRBV5-1 and TRBV20-1 among these.

What these receptors recognize is not known. The specimen was blood. The source is a girl aged 2 to 10 with multiple sclerosis.

The chain uses TRBV27 and TRBJ2-7, with D possibly TRBD2 on 7 matching bases. Trimming removed 4 bases from V and 4 bases from J, with 17 bases in between. CDR3 length equals 15 residues. Germline CDR1 reads MNHEY; CDR2 reads SMNVEV (reference sequence). The CDR3 here is CASSSGGGGRYEQYF. DNA of the CDR3: TGTGCCAGCAGTTCCGGAGGGGGGGGCAGGTACGAGCAGTACTTC.

The chain joins TRBV3-1 to TRBJ2-1; 11 bases align to TRBD1. CDR1 and CDR2 from the germline V gene are LGHDT and YNNKEL (reference sequence). With V trimmed by 2 bases and J by 2 bases, 17 bases remained unmatched. The CDR3 is 21 residues long. The CDR3 region has the DNA TGTGCCAGCAGCCAAAGGGACAGGGGGAGGGTAGCGGGACGACCCTACAATGAGCAGTTCTTC. Translating it yields CASSQRDRGRVAGRPYNEQFF.

The chain is built from TRBV9 and TRBJ2-7; D possibly corresponds to TRBD2 (6 bases). CDR1 SGDLS and CDR2 YYNGEE come from the germline V gene. V was shortened by 3 bases and J by 4 bases, with 14 bases between the two germline ends. There are 14 residues in the CDR3. The CDR3 nucleotides read TGTGCCAGCAGCGAGACTAGTCTTTTTTACGAGCAGTACTTC. Translating gives CASSETSLFYEQYF.

This clonotype was seen once. CDR3 sequence reads: CASSLRGGQYNEQFF. The CDR3, as DNA: TGTGCCAGCAGCCTTCGGGGGGGACAATACAATGAGCAGTTCTTC. The rearrangement uses TRBV7-2 and TRBJ2-1; 8 positions match TRBD2. Germline V gene lookup returns CDR1 SGHTA and CDR2 FQGNSA. Trimming took 5 bases from V and 4 from J; bases not matched to a gene: 7. The CDR3 has 15 amino acids.

This chain joins TRBV20-1 and TRBJ2-7; maybe TRBD2 (6 bases). The V gene lost 6 bases and the J gene lost 2 bases, with 17 bases spanning the gap. In germline, CDR1 is DFQATT, CDR2 SNEGSKA (reference sequence). The CDR3 totals 14 residues. CDR3 sequence: CSASRDGGPYEQYF. The CDR3 DNA reads TGCAGTGCAAGCCGGGACGGAGGGCCCTACGAGCAGTACTTC.

The rearrangement links TRBV27 to TRBJ2-7; D might be TRBD1 (6 bases). V lost 8 bases, J lost 1 base, and 15 bases lay in between. The CDR3 spans 14 residues. Per the germline V gene, CDR1 is MNHEY and CDR2 is SMNVEV (reference sequence). The CDR3 region has the DNA TGTGCCAGCGGGGTTAGACAGGCATCCTACGAGCAGTACTTC. As protein: CASGVRQASYEQYF.

V and J are TRBV7-2 and TRBJ1-2; D gene ambiguous. Germline CDR1 reads SGHTA; CDR2 reads FQGNSA. The V and J ends lost 3 bases and 6 bases respectively, with 8 bases between them. The length of the CDR3 is 12 residues. For the CDR3, the DNA is TGTGCCAGCAGCTTCACCGGTAATGGCTACACCTTC. Translation gives CASSFTGNGYTF. Looking up the rest from reference TRBV7-2 and TRBJ1-2 gives the full variable domain: GAGVSQSPSNKVTEKGKDVELRCDPISGHTALYWYRQSLGQGLEFLIYFQGNSAPDKSGLPSDRFSAERTGGSVSTLTIQRTQQEDSAVYLCASSFTGNGYTFGSGTRLTVV.

The CDR3 DNA is TGCAGTGCTAGGGCACCGGGACGCACAGATACGCAGTATTTT. Translation: CSARAPGRTDTQYF. The chain couples TRBV20-1 to TRBJ2-3, with D perhaps being TRBD1 or TRBD2 (5 bases each). Trimming removed 3 bases from V and 1 base from J, with 11 bases in between. This CDR3 comprises 14 residues. The germline V gene has CDR1 DFQATT and CDR2 SNEGSKA (reference sequence).

The rearrangement uses TRBV11-2 and TRBJ2-3; D is unresolved. CDR3 size: 12 residues. Germline CDR1 is SGHAT and CDR2 is FQNNGV. V lost 8 bases to trimming and J lost 4 bases, with 10 bases between them. Here the CDR3 reads CASGPTPDTQYF. CDR3 in DNA: TGTGCCAGCGGCCCGACCCCAGATACGCAGTATTTT.

V is TRBV4-2 and J is TRBJ1-2, with TRBD1 matching over 7 bases. Germline V gene data show CDR1 as LGHNA and CDR2 as YNFKEQ. The trim removed 10 bases at V and 2 bases at J, leaving 7 bases unmatched. The CDR3 sequence is 13 residues long. The CDR3 loop is CATTGQGNYGYTF. CDR3 nucleotide sequence: TGTGCCACGACAGGGCAGGGGAACTATGGCTACACCTTC.

The V and J genes are TRBV12-3 or TRBV12-4 and TRBJ2-1; D is ambiguous. With 1 base removed from V and 7 bases from J, the gap between germline ends came to 11 bases. The CDR3 is 14 residues long. The CDR3 nucleotides are TGTGCCAGCAGTTTAGAACAGACCAGGAATGAGCAGTTCTTC. It yields the protein CASSLEQTRNEQFF.

This sequence joins TRBV11-2 and TRBJ2-7; 9 bases line up with TRBD2. From germline, CDR1 is SGHAT and CDR2 FQNNGV. CDR3 length: 14 residues. With V trimmed by 0 bases and J by 6 bases, 3 bases remained unmatched. CDR3 in DNA: TGTGCCAGCAGCTTAGACGGGACTAGCAGCGAGCAGTACTTC. Amino acids: CASSLDGTSSEQYF. Together with reference TRBV11-2 and TRBJ2-7, the CDR3 gives the full variable domain: EAGVAQSPRYKIIEKRQSVAFWCNPISGHATLYWYQQILGQGPKLLIQFQNNGVVDDSQLPKDRFSAERLKGVDSTLKIQPAKLEDSAVYLCASSLDGTSSEQYFGPGTRLTVT.

A few counts support this clonotype. The chain links TRBV29-1 to TRBJ2-3; D tentatively reads TRBD1 or TRBD2 (5 bases each). The CDR3 is 14 amino acids. V was clipped by 7 bases and J by 0 bases, with 14 bases between them. Germline V CDR1 and CDR2: SQVTM, ANQGSEA. Here the CDR3 DNA reads TGCAGCGGAGAACGGGACGCTAGCACAGATACGCAGTATTTT. It translates to CSGERDASTDTQYF.

In its sample, this clonotype was seen a few times. The chain has TRBV7-8 and TRBJ2-7, with 7 bases that match TRBD1. The ends lost 5 bases at V and 5 bases at J; junction bases unmatched: 12. Germline V gene data show CDR1 as SGHVS and CDR2 as FQNEAQ. CDR3 length: 15 residues. The CDR3 DNA follows: TGTGCCAGCAGCCTCGGACAGGTCGCAGGGGACGAGCAGTACTTC. Translation gives CASSLGQVAGDEQYF.

The chain is built from TRBV5-1 and TRBJ2-1; D is possibly TRBD1 (6 bases). Trimming shortened V by 3 bases and J by 8 bases, and 15 bases separated the two germline ends. In germline, CDR1 is SGHRS, CDR2 YFSETQ. This CDR3 has 14 residues. The CDR3 bases are TGCGCCAGCAGCTGGGGTGGGGGCTGGGATGAGCAGTTCTTC. Its translation is CASSWGGGWDEQFF.

The chain has TRBV20-1 and TRBJ1-2, with 9 bases lining up with TRBD1. This CDR3 has 15 amino acids. The germline V gene has CDR1 DFQATT and CDR2 SNEGSKA (reference sequence). Trimming at V came to 0 bases and at J to 4 bases, leaving 6 bases not matched to a gene. CDR3 in amino acids: CSAREGQGVGYGYTF. Written as DNA, the CDR3 is TGCAGTGCTAGAGAGGGACAGGGTGTGGGCTATGGCTACACCTTC.

CDR3 loop: CASSHRLADANTGELFF. CDR3 in DNA: TGCGCCAGCAGCCACCGACTAGCAGACGCGAACACCGGGGAGCTGTTTTTT. The chain is built from TRBV4-1 and TRBJ2-2, with 7 bases fitting TRBD2. The trim removed 3 bases at V and 0 bases at J, leaving 7 bases unmatched. Germline V lookup: CDR1 MGHRA, CDR2 YSYEKL. CDR3 length equals 17 residues.

V gene TRBV20-1 combines with J gene TRBJ2-5; 8 positions agree with TRBD1. The CDR3 spans 14 residues. Germline V gene data show CDR1 as DFQATT and CDR2 as SNEGSKA (reference sequence). Here the CDR3 DNA reads TGCAGCTCTATACCGGGACAGGCAGGGGAGACCCAGTACTTC. Encoded protein: CSSIPGQAGETQYF.

This clonotype has a handful of counts. The J gene is TRBJ2-1, the V gene TRBV20-1, with 8 bases aligning to TRBD1. The CDR3 has 13 amino acids. Per the germline V gene, CDR1 is DFQATT and CDR2 is SNEGSKA (reference sequence). With V trimmed by 4 bases and J by 8 bases, 7 bases remained unmatched. This CDR3 is CSAKQGVSDEQFF. The DNA for the CDR3 is TGCAGTGCTAAACAGGGGGTGAGCGATGAGCAGTTCTTC.